A single sample is the source of the 13 T cell receptor beta chains below, sequenced in a study of CXCR3-negative and CXCR3-positive naive CD8 T cells. Libraries were UMI-labeled 5' RACE TRB cDNA. TCRdb reprocessed the 5' RACE reads and keeps a single row for each CDR3 protein, giving no DNA. This repertoire comprises roughly 26,000 distinct CDR3 sequences; its ten largest clones make up roughly 2.8%. Input material: naive CXCR3- CD8+ T cells from blood. Subset denoted: CD45RO-CCR7+CD27+CD95- naive CD8+ T cells lacking CXCR3 (TNR3-). The receptors were sampled from a human donor in good health. Some clones in this sample may be carry-over from other donors' samples.

The chain uses TRBV2 and TRBJ2-2; TCRdb selects TRBD1, and the lack of DNA leaves this call unchecked. CDR1 and CDR2 from the germline V gene are SNHLY and FYNNEI. CDR3 length: 14 amino acids. This CDR3 is CATGGLANTGELFF.

The V and J genes are TRBV6-5 and TRBJ2-3; as DNA is missing, the TRBD2 call by TCRdb cannot be tested. The length of the CDR3 is 16 residues. Germline V gives CDR1 MNHEY, CDR2 SVGAGI. The CDR3 protein is CASSYDRRGGTDTQYF.

The chain employs TRBV9 and TRBJ2-6; no DNA is available, so the TRBD1 call from TCRdb remains unchecked. Germline V gene lookup returns CDR1 SGDLS and CDR2 YYNGEE. The CDR3 totals 15 residues. CDR3 loop: CASTRGAIGANVLTF.

This chain joins TRBV20-1 and TRBJ1-6. This CDR3 spans 21 amino acids. Germline V lookup: CDR1 DFQATT, CDR2 SNEGSKA (reference sequence). CDR3 region: CSARAPGLWTADSGYNSPLHF.

The chain uses TRBV27 and TRBJ2-2; the TCRdb D gene call, TRBD2, has no DNA to confirm it. The CDR3 length is 16 residues. Germline V gene data show CDR1 as MNHEY and CDR2 as SMNVEV (reference sequence). CDR3 sequence reads: CASSLSGGALVGELFF.

This chain uses TRBV7-9 with TRBJ1-1; the D gene TCRdb calls, TRBD1, cannot be checked with no DNA. The germline gives CDR1 SEHNR, CDR2 FQNEAQ (reference sequence). This CDR3 contains 15 residues. CDR3 in amino acids: CASSPPWRIDTEAFF.

The CDR3 loop is CATSSGVGGNSPLHF. V is TRBV15 and J is TRBJ1-6; checking the TCRdb D call of TRBD1 is not possible without DNA. The CDR3 spans 15 residues. Germline V gene lookup returns CDR1 LNHNV and CDR2 YYDKDF (reference sequence). The full variable domain, completed using reference TRBV15 and TRBJ1-6, is DAMVIQNPRYQVTQFGKPVTLSCSQTLNHNVMYWYQQKSSQAPKLLFHYYDKDFNNEADTPDNFQSRRPNTSFCFLDIRSPGLGDTAMYLCATSSGVGGNSPLHFGNGTRLTVT.

This chain connects TRBV7-3 to TRBJ1-1; as DNA is missing, the TRBD1 call by TCRdb cannot be tested. This CDR3 contains 15 residues. CDR1 SGHTA and CDR2 FQGTGA come from the germline V gene. The CDR3 sequence: CASSPHGGENTEAFF. Variable domain in full (rest from reference TRBV7-3 and TRBJ1-1): GAGVSQTPSNKVTEKGKYVELRCDPISGHTALYWYRQSLGQGPEFLIYFQGTGAADDSGLPNDRFFAVRPEGSVSTLKIQRTERGDSAVYLCASSPHGGENTEAFFGQGTRLTVV.

V and J are TRBV29-1 and TRBJ2-7; absent DNA, TCRdb's TRBD1 call cannot be checked. The CDR3 has 13 amino acids. Germline V gene lookup returns CDR1 SQVTM and CDR2 ANQGSEA. CDR3 sequence: CSVTDRDTYEQYF.

V and J are TRBV6-6 and TRBJ2-1; TCRdb returns TRBD1, unconfirmable since there is no DNA. This CDR3 spans 13 amino acids. CDR1 and CDR2 from the germline V gene are MNHNY and SVGAGI (reference sequence). The CDR3 region is CASGASLYNEQFF.

The V and J genes are TRBV12-5 and TRBJ2-7. CDR3 length: 13 amino acids. Germline CDR1 and CDR2: LGHNT and FRNRAP. The CDR3 is CASARDEIYEQYF.

The chain links TRBV4-2 to TRBJ2-3; TCRdb reports TRBD2, a call that lacks DNA to check it against. Germline V gives CDR1 LGHNA, CDR2 YNFKEQ. CDR3 length equals 17 residues. The CDR3 is CASSHDPGLGPTDTQYF.

The chain has TRBV6-2 or TRBV6-3 and TRBJ1-1. The CDR3 is 15 residues long. Germline CDR1 is MNHEY and CDR2 is SVGEGT. CDR3 sequence: CASSYQVVRNFEAFF.